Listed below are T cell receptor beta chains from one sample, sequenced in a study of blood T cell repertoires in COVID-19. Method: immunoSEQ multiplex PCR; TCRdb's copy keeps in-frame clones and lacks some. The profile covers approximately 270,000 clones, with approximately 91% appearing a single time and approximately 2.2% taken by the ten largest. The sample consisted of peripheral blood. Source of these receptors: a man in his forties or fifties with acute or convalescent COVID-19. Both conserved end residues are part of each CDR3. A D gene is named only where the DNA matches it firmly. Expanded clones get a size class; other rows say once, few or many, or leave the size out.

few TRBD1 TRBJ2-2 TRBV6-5 CASSYFRGSTGELFF TGTGCCAGCAGTTACTTCAGGGGGAGCACCGGGGAGCTGTTTTTT
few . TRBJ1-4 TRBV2 CASSDLTGSNEKLFF TGTGCCAGCAGTGACCTGACAGGAAGTAATGAAAAACTGTTTTTT
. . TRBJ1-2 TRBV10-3 CAISESLRVLYGYTF TGTGCCATCAGTGAGTCTCTCAGGGTTCTATATGGCTACACCTTC
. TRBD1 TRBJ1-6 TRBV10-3 CAISEPDRDRLHF TGTGCCATCAGTGAGCCAGACAGGGACCGCCTCCACTTT
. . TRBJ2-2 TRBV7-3 CASSLRGDRYTGELFF TGTGCCAGCAGCTTAAGGGGAGACCGATACACCGGGGAGCTGTTTTTT
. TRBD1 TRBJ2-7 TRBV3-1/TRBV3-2 CASSQDLGQAAYEQYF TGTGCCAGCAGTCAAGACCTCGGACAGGCAGCCTACGAGCAGTACTTC
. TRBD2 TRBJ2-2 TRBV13 CASSLPLGLAGTGELFF TGTGCCAGCAGCTTACCCCTGGGACTAGCGGGGACCGGGGAGCTGTTTTTT
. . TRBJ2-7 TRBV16 CASSPIRESTSSYEQYF TGTGCCAGCAGCCCTATTCGTGAGTCAACGAGCTCCTACGAGCAGTACTTC
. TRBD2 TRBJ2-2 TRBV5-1 CASSSLSGGNTGELFF TGCGCCAGCAGCTCCCTGTCGGGGGGTAACACCGGGGAGCTGTTTTTT
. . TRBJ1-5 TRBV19 CASSIALTGTSGQPQHF TGTGCCAGTAGTATTGCCCTAACAGGGACATCGGGTCAGCCCCAGCATTTT
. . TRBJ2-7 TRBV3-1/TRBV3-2 CASSQGGDYEQYF TGTGCCAGCAGCCAAGGGGGGGACTACGAGCAGTACTTC
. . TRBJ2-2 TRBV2 CASGETGPGELFF TGTGCCAGCGGGGAAACAGGGCCCGGGGAGCTGTTTTTT
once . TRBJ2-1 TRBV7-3 CASSLVAGQSDEQFF TGTGCCAGCAGCTTAGTTGCAGGACAAAGCGATGAGCAGTTCTTC
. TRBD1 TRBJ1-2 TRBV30 CAWRPWGTGSNYGYTF TGTGCCTGGAGACCATGGGGGACAGGGAGTAACTATGGCTACACCTTC
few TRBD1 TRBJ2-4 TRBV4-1 CASALDRGRIQYF TGCGCCAGTGCCCTCGACAGGGGACGCATTCAGTACTTC
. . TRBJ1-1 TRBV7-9 CASSLDGVNTEAFF TGTGCCAGCAGCTTAGACGGAGTGAACACTGAAGCTTTCTTT
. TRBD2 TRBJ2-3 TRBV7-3 CASSFRLAGSLDTQYF TGTGCCAGCAGCTTCAGACTAGCGGGGAGCTTAGATACGCAGTATTTT
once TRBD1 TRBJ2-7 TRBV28 CASSSPGQDYEQYF TGTGCCAGCAGTTCCCCGGGACAGGACTACGAGCAGTACTTC
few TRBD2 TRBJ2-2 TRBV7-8 CASSGRMGRETGELFF TGTGCCAGCAGCGGCCGGATGGGGAGGGAAACCGGGGAGCTGTTTTTT
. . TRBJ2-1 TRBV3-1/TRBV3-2 CASSQLGTSTYNEQFF TGTGCCAGCAGCCAATTAGGGACTTCCACCTACAATGAGCAGTTCTTC
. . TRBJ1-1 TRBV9 CASSPQGITEAFF TGTGCCAGCAGCCCTCAGGGGATCACTGAAGCTTTCTTT
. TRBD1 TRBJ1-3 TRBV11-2 CASRHADRVGNTIYF TGTGCCAGCAGACACGCCGACAGGGTTGGAAACACCATATATTTT
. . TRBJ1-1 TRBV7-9 CASSPQYTEAFF TGTGCCAGCAGCCCTCAGTACACTGAAGCTTTCTTT
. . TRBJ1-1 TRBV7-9 CAPRRARGTEAFF TGTGCCCCCCGGAGGGCGCGAGGGACTGAAGCTTTCTTT
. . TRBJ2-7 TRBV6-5 CTPGGGPINEQYF TGTACTCCTGGGGGGGGCCCCATCAACGAGCAGTACTTC
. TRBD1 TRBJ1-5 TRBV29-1 CSVEVTGGLGQPQHF TGCAGCGTCGAGGTCACAGGGGGCTTGGGACAGCCCCAGCATTTT
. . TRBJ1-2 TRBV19 CASSIRGGTPNYGYTF TGTGCCAGTAGTATAAGGGGCGGGACTCCTAACTATGGCTACACCTTC
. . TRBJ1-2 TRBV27 CASSSRGLWGYTF TGTGCCAGCAGTTCGCGAGGCCTCTGGGGCTACACCTTC
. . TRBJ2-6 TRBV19 CASSIVGGVNVLTF TGTGCCAGTAGTATAGTAGGGGGGGTCAACGTCCTGACTTTC
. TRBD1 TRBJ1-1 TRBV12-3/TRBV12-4 CASRTGGETEAFF TGTGCCAGCAGGACAGGGGGGGAGACTGAAGCTTTCTTT
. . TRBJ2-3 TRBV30 CAWSPGGLTDTQYF TGTGCCTGGAGCCCGGGGGGCCTCACAGATACGCAGTATTTT
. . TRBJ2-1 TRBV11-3 CASSSGGDRNEQFF TGTGCCAGCAGCTCGGGGGGCGATAGGAATGAGCAGTTCTTC
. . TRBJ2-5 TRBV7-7 CASSLSGDQETQYF TGTGCTAGCAGCTTATCCGGGGATCAAGAGACCCAGTACTTC
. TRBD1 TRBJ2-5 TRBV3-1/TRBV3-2 CASSQRQGAETQYF TGTGCCAGCAGCCAGCGGCAGGGGGCCGAGACCCAGTACTTC
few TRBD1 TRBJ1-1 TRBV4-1 CASSHEDRGGTEAFF TGCGCCAGCAGCCATGAAGACAGGGGTGGGACTGAAGCTTTCTTT
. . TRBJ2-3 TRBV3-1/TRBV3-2 CASSQDLRDTQYF TGTGCCAGCAGCCAAGACCTGCGGGATACGCAGTATTTT
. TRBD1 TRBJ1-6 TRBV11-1 CASSSRQGGNSPLHF TGTGCCAGCAGCTCCCGACAGGGGGGAAATTCACCCCTCCACTTT